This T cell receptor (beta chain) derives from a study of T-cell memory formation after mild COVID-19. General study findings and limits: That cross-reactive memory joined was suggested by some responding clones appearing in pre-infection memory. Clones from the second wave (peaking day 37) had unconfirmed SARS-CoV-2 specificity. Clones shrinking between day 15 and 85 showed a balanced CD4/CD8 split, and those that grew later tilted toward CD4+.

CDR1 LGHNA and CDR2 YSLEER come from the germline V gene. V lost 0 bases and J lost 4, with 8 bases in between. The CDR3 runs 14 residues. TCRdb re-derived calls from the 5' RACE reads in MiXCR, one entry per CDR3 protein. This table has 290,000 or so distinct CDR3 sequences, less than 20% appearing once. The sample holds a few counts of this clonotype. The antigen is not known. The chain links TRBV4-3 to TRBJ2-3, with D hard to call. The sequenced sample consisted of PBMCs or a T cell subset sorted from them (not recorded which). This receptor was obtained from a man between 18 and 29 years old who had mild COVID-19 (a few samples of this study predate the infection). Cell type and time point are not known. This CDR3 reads CASSQDPGSDTQYF. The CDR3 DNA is TGCGCCAGCAGCCAAGACCCTGGGTCAGATACGCAGTATTTT.